The present TCR beta chain was sequenced within a study of T cells in Graves' hyperthyroidism and ophthalmopathy. Overall study findings and caveats: Most expanded thyroid clonotypes above 0.001 recurred in blood. The model anticipated ophthalmopathy a median approximately 6.7 months pre-onset.

Diagnostic assessment was based on clinical symptoms, serum thyroxine and TRAb, thyroid ultrasound and orbital computed tomography. Notes on this clonotype: Its specificity is not known.

Template material for amplifying TCR beta CDR3 regions consisted of RNA transcripts. The primer set for the first-round RT-PCR of the TCR CDR3 was HTBI. TCRdb re-called the multiplex PCR reads through MiXCR, storing one row per CDR3 protein. The repertoire includes hundreds of thousands of distinct CDR3 sequences, approximately 15% of them detected once, and 15% to 20% sits in the top ten. Germline loops: CDR1 SEHNR, CDR2 FQNEAQ (reference sequence). The CDR3 extends over 17 amino acids. V gave up 0 bases and J gave up 4 bases, with 15 bases separating them. The rearrangement uses TRBV7-9 and TRBJ1-4; maybe TRBD1 (5 bases). The sequencing input was blood. This TCR was recovered from a woman between 18 and 30 years old with Graves' hyperthyroidism. For the CDR3, the DNA is TGTGCCAGCAGCTTAGCAGGGGCCGGGCGCCTTAATGAAAAACTGTTTTTT. It encodes CASSLAGAGRLNEKLFF.